This entry describes one T cell receptor (beta chain). This specimen comes from a study of CD8 T cells in Susac syndrome. Study-wide background: Each patient with Susac syndrome, at the time of blood draw, was therapy-naive, on corticosteroids, or on intravenous immunoglobulin alone.

Reverse transcription of about 0.5 to 1 ug RNA was carried out with random hexamers. TCR beta CDR3 was amplified by immunoSEQ multiplex PCR. This amplification extended across 54 Vbeta and 13 Jbeta segments. TCRdb analysed the immunoSEQ multiplex PCR reads with MiXCR anew, one entry per CDR3 protein. The sample shows fewer than 200,000 distinct CDR3 sequences, 75% to 95% of them seen only once. Deletions cut 1 base from V and 2 bases from J, with 11 bases between. The CDR3 sequence is 15 residues long. Germline CDR1 is SGHAT and CDR2 is FQNNGV. The diagnostic criteria were recently defined, and patients with Susac syndrome met them for definite or probable disease.

Source material: CD4+ T cells from PBMCs. This chain connects TRBV11-2 to TRBJ1-1; D remains unclear. This clonotype was sampled from a human donor with Susac syndrome. The CDR3 loop is CASSLGQRTNTEAFF. The CDR3 nucleotides are TGTGCCAGCAGCTTAGGCCAGAGAACCAACACTGAAGCTTTCTTT.